Following are 26 T cell receptor beta chains from one sample sequenced in a study of immune evolution from preneoplasia to lung adenocarcinoma (dated by TCRdb to about 2021). The library was produced with the immunoSEQ multiplex PCR assay. TCRdb limited this immuneACCESS table to in-frame rearrangements with V and J called. A share of clones is missing; checked studies link under half to unresolved V genes, and the rest is unexplained. The sample table contains about 8,600 clones; only one count was recorded for over 65% of them. 5% to 8% of the sample is held by the ten biggest clonotypes. Sample: FFPE lung adenocarcinoma in situ tissue. The cell subset or site label corresponds to: preinvasive adenocarcinoma in situ (AIS). These receptors all come from a person between 55 and 80 years old with lung adenocarcinoma.

The chain employs TRBV5-1 and TRBJ2-3; D may be TRBD2 (5 bases). Germline V gene data show CDR1 as SGHRS and CDR2 as YFSETQ. CDR3 length: 14 amino acids. V lost 0 bases and J lost 4, with 9 bases in between. The CDR3 DNA follows: TGCGCCAGCAGCTTGGTGGACTCCGCAGATACGCAGTATTTT. Protein: CASSLVDSADTQYF.

This chain connects TRBV5-1 to TRBJ1-6; D remains unclear. This CDR3 has 15 amino acids. V was shortened by 2 bases and J by 7 bases, with 13 bases between the two germline ends. The germline V gene encodes CDR1 SGHRS and CDR2 YFSETQ. The CDR3 loop is CASSFSPAWNSPLHF. For the CDR3, the DNA is TGCGCCAGCAGCTTCTCCCCGGCATGGAATTCACCCCTCCACTTT.

The chain uses TRBV28 and TRBJ2-7; TRBD1 matches 8 bases. This CDR3 contains 15 residues. CDR1 MDHEN and CDR2 SYDVKM come from the germline V gene. The ends lost 6 bases at V and 2 bases at J; junction bases unmatched: 9. The CDR3 here is CASRPGGLGTYEQYF. CDR3 coding DNA: TGTGCCAGCAGGCCAGGGGGCCTAGGAACCTACGAGCAGTACTTC.

The V gene is TRBV7-8, the J gene TRBJ2-3, with D unresolved. V was cut by 3 bases and J by 5 bases, with 9 bases left in between. The CDR3 has 13 amino acids. CDR1 is SGHVS and CDR2 is FQNEAQ in the germline V gene. Here the CDR3 DNA reads TGTGCCAGCAGCTTCCTCACAGTAGATACGCAGTATTTT. This translates into CASSFLTVDTQYF.

This clone has more than one count but fewer than ten. The rearrangement uses TRBV18 and TRBJ2-3; 9 bases map to TRBD1. V gave up 5 bases and J gave up 2 bases; unmatched junction bases: 5. CDR3 length: 15 residues. Per germline, CDR1 KGHSH and CDR2 LQKENI. This chain's CDR3 is CASSAGTGFTDTQYF. In DNA, the CDR3 is TGTGCCAGCTCAGCCGGGACAGGGTTCACAGATACGCAGTATTTT.

This chain uses TRBV30 with TRBJ1-1, with no clear D. The CDR3 runs 14 residues. CDR1 and CDR2 from the germline V gene are GTSNPN and SVGIG (reference sequence). V dropped 1 base and J dropped 0 bases, with 9 bases sitting between them. Here the CDR3 DNA reads TGTGCCTGGAGTGAGACGAACATGAACACTGAAGCTTTCTTT. The encoded protein is CAWSETNMNTEAFF.

The genes are TRBV7-2 and TRBJ2-5; 8 bases align to TRBD2. The CDR3 runs to 17 residues. After removal of 0 bases from V and 0 bases from J, the junction contained 6 bases not matched to a gene. Germline V CDR1 and CDR2: SGHTA, FQGNSA. DNA of the CDR3: TGTGCCAGCAGCTTAGCGCGGGGGGCAATGTACCAAGAGACCCAGTACTTC. Amino acids: CASSLARGAMYQETQYF.

The chain employs TRBV21-1 and TRBJ1-1; the D call TRBD1 from the table was never checked on the DNA. TRBV21-1 is noted as a pseudogene. The CDR3 length is 12 residues. The CDR3 DNA sequence: TGTGCCAGCAGCAATGGGCAGAGTGAAGCTTTCTTT. As protein: CASSNGQSEAFF.

The chain links TRBV19 to TRBJ2-3, with TRBD2 matching over 8 bases. This CDR3 region has 15 residues. Trimming cost V 1 base and J 6 bases; bases outside gene matches: 6. Germline V lookup: CDR1 LNHDA, CDR2 SQIVND (reference sequence). CDR3 protein: CASSIAAGVTDTQYF. CDR3 sequence (DNA): TGTGCCAGTAGTATAGCAGCGGGGGTAACGGATACGCAGTATTTT.

Note on this clone: The sample has other DNA sequences that encode this CDR3 too. CDR3 region: CASSVEGIETQYF. CDR3 DNA: TGTGCCAGCAGCGTAGAAGGGATAGAGACCCAGTACTTC. V gene TRBV9 combines with J gene TRBJ2-5, with D uncertain. The germline CDR1 and CDR2 sequences are SGDLS and YYNGEE. CDR3 length: 13 residues. Between the trimmed V and J ends, which lost 0 bases and 4 bases, there was a span of 7 bases.

The chain employs TRBV5-1 and TRBJ2-7; TRBD1 might be the D (6 bases). The CDR3 loop spans 12 amino acids. The ends were cut back, 4 bases at V and 5 bases at J, with 10 bases in the middle. The germline CDR1 and CDR2 sequences are SGHRS and YFSETQ. CDR3 nucleotides: TGCGCCAGCAGCATGGCAGGGGACGAGCAGTACTTC. Translated: CASSMAGDEQYF.

V and J are TRBV19 and TRBJ1-2; weak D call: TRBD1 (5 bases). Trimming shortened V by 6 bases and J by 4 bases, and 18 bases separated the two germline ends. CDR1 and CDR2 (germline): LNHDA, SQIVND (reference sequence). This CDR3 region has 15 residues. CDR3 sequence (DNA): TGTGCCAGTAGACAACCCCCAGGGCTCGGCTATGGCTACACCTTC. Protein: CASRQPPGLGYGYTF.

The V gene is TRBV5-5, the J gene TRBJ1-5; unclear D gene. V lost 1 base and J 4 bases, leaving 12 bases between the germline ends. The germline V gene encodes CDR1 SGHKS and CDR2 YYEKEE (reference sequence). This CDR3 has 15 amino acids. CDR3 nucleotides: TGTGCCAGCAGCTTGTCCCCCAATACTAATCAGCCCCAGCATTTT. Amino acid sequence: CASSLSPNTNQPQHF.

This clone was counted a single time. The rearrangement uses TRBV28 and TRBJ1-2, with 8 bases that match TRBD1. Losses at the gene ends were 5 bases for V and 4 bases for J; bases not matched to a gene: 12. The CDR3 totals 16 residues. Per germline, CDR1 MDHEN and CDR2 SYDVKM. CDR3 in amino acids: CASSAQVQGGAYGYTF. CDR3 DNA: TGTGCCAGCAGTGCTCAAGTACAGGGGGGTGCCTATGGCTACACCTTC.

The chain joins TRBV29-1 to TRBJ2-7; 7 bases agree with TRBD1. Germline V gene lookup returns CDR1 SQVTM and CDR2 ANQGSEA. This CDR3 contains 12 residues. The V and J ends lost 6 bases and 2 bases, in that order; junction bases with no gene match: 4. In DNA form, the CDR3 reads TGCAGCGTGAGGGACAGTCCCTACGAGCAGTACTTC. It yields the protein CSVRDSPYEQYF.

V usage is TRBV5-1 and J usage is TRBJ1-1, with TRBD1 matching over 8 bases. The germline CDR1 and CDR2 sequences are SGHRS and YFSETQ. This CDR3 is built from 13 residues. After removal of 4 bases from V and 7 bases from J, the junction contained 6 bases not matched to a gene. CDR3 protein: CASSLSDRGEAFF. For the CDR3, the DNA is TGCGCCAGCAGCCTTTCCGACAGGGGTGAAGCTTTCTTT.

This chain connects TRBV9 to TRBJ1-3; D unresolved. The CDR3 totals 15 residues. The ends were cut back, 0 bases at V and 2 bases at J, with 9 bases in the middle. Per the germline V gene, CDR1 is SGDLS and CDR2 is YYNGEE. The CDR3 spells CASSVGEGTGNTIYF. In DNA, the CDR3 is TGTGCCAGCAGCGTAGGAGAAGGTACTGGAAACACCATATATTTT.

A few counts support this clone. The chain carries TRBV29-1 and TRBJ2-3, with TRBD1 matching over 9 bases. Germline CDR1 is SQVTM and CDR2 is ANQGSEA. The V gene end was trimmed by 7 bases and the J gene end by 4 bases; junction bases not matched to a gene: 24. The CDR3 runs to 19 residues. For the CDR3, the DNA is TGCAGCGCCGGACTCCCAGACCACAGGGGGCGGGTAGGCCCAGATACGCAGTATTTT. It encodes CSAGLPDHRGRVGPDTQYF.

The V gene is TRBV7-9, the J gene TRBJ2-7, with D unclear. V lost 2 bases, J lost 2 bases, and 13 bases lay in between. This CDR3 is built from 15 residues. Germline V gene data show CDR1 as SEHNR and CDR2 as FQNEAQ (reference sequence). CDR3 residues: CASSLSQADPYEQYF. CDR3 bases: TGTGCCAGCAGCTTATCCCAGGCTGACCCCTACGAGCAGTACTTC.

The rearrangement joins TRBV7-9 to TRBJ2-3, with D perhaps being TRBD1 or TRBD2 (6 bases each). The germline V gene encodes CDR1 SEHNR and CDR2 FQNEAQ (reference sequence). The length of the CDR3 is 13 residues. V shed 8 bases and J shed 4 bases, with 13 bases lying between them. This CDR3 reads CASDGGHPDTQYF. CDR3 DNA: TGTGCCAGCGACGGGGGACATCCAGATACGCAGTATTTT.

The genes are TRBV9 and TRBJ2-5; TRBD2 agrees at 10 bases. There are 15 residues in the CDR3. Germline V gene data show CDR1 as SGDLS and CDR2 as YYNGEE. Trimming removed 3 bases from V and 5 bases from J; junction bases left unmatched: 7. The CDR3 is CASSASGGLGETQYF. DNA for the CDR3: TGTGCCAGCAGCGCTAGCGGGGGCTTAGGGGAGACCCAGTACTTC. Looking up the rest from reference TRBV9 and TRBJ2-5 gives the full variable domain: DSGVTQTPKHLITATGQRVTLRCSPRSGDLSVYWYQQSLDQGLQFLIQYYNGEERAKGNILERFSAQQFPDLHSELNLSSLELGDSALYFCASSASGGLGETQYFGPGTRLLVL.

The rearrangement uses TRBV5-6 and TRBJ1-1; D is unclear. Per the germline V gene, CDR1 is SGHDT and CDR2 is YYEEEE. V lost 0 bases, J lost 4 bases, and 4 bases lay in between. There are 12 residues in the CDR3. This CDR3 reads CASSLVTTEAFF. DNA of the CDR3: TGTGCCAGCAGCTTGGTCACCACTGAAGCTTTCTTT. The entire variable domain, with the rest obtained from reference TRBV5-6 and TRBJ1-1, is as follows: DAGVTQSPTHLIKTRGQQVTLRCSPKSGHDTVSWYQQALGQGPQFIFQYYEEEERQRGNFPDRFSGHQFPNYSSELNVNALLLGDSALYLCASSLVTTEAFFGQGTRLTVV.

This chain uses TRBV29-1 with TRBJ1-4; D ambiguous. Germline CDR1 SQVTM, CDR2 ANQGSEA. The CDR3 is 14 amino acids. Trimming stripped 4 bases from V and 8 bases from J, with 17 bases between. CDR3: CSVGEPGGSEKLFF. The CDR3 DNA reads TGCAGCGTTGGAGAGCCTGGAGGGAGCGAAAAACTGTTTTTT.

The gene calls are TRBV7-3 and TRBJ2-5; 10 bases agree with TRBD1. Trimming took 5 bases from V and 5 from J; bases not matched to a gene: 8. In germline, CDR1 is SGHTA, CDR2 FQGTGA. The CDR3 contains 15 residues. The CDR3 DNA follows: TGTGCCAGCAGCGAATCGACAGGGGGCGCGGAGACCCAGTACTTC. Encoded protein: CASSESTGGAETQYF.

The chain's CDR3 is CASSQPPGQEQFF. The CDR3 nucleotides are TGTGCCAGCAGTCAACCCCCGGGACAGGAGCAGTTCTTC. The rearrangement joins TRBV6-6 to TRBJ2-1; 7 nucleotides agree with TRBD1. This CDR3 has 13 amino acids. Per germline, CDR1 MNHNY and CDR2 SVGAGI (reference sequence). The trim removed 5 bases at V and 10 bases at J, leaving 8 bases unmatched.

CDR3 coding DNA: TGTGCCAGCAGCCCTTCTAGCGGGGAGACCCAGTACTTC. This sequence encodes CASSPSSGETQYF. V usage is TRBV5-4 and J usage is TRBJ2-5, with 8 nucleotides matching TRBD2. With 4 bases clipped from V and 5 bases from J, the junction kept 4 bases outside the gene matches. This CDR3 region has 13 residues. Germline V gene sequence: CDR1 SGHNT, CDR2 YYREEE (reference sequence).